The present TCR beta chain was sequenced within a study of T cell repertoires and HLA-DP antigens. Study summary: Alloreactive CD4+ T cells targeted HLA-DP on transduced HeLa. Pre-culture CD4+ samples used around 1,200 ng DNA versus roughly 200 ng for CD137+CD4+ sorts.

For pre-culture CD4+ samples, the target was 200,000 T cell genomes. Produced via immunoSEQ multiplex PCR; TCRdb's table is partial and in-frame only. Seen here are fewer than 95,000 clones, approximately 86% observed once, and the top ten hold about 1.7%. This clone is labeled medium-sized. The antigen is unknown. With 0 bases removed from V and 0 bases from J, the gap between germline ends came to 12 bases. This CDR3 has 17 residues. Germline V lookup: CDR1 LNHNV, CDR2 YYDKDF (reference sequence). The specimen sequenced was CD4+ T cells from PBMCs. The sequence was collected from a man in his forties or fifties in good health and CMV-seronegative. The chain recombines TRBV15 with TRBJ1-3; unclear D gene. CDR3 loop: CATSRDGWEHSGNTIYF. CDR3 bases: TGTGCCACCAGCAGAGACGGTTGGGAACACTCTGGAAACACCATATATTTT.